A single sample gave rise to the 26 T cell receptor beta chains below, sequenced in a study of OX40 agonist ivuxolimab in advanced cancers. Profiling relied on immunoSEQ multiplex PCR, and the TCRdb table lists in-frame clones only, not all of them. The table has 75,000 to 95,000 clones, more than 70% seen once; the top ten hold about 9.1%. Sequencing used CD4+ or CD8+ T cells sorted from blood, obtained in a trial of the OX40 agonist ivuxolimab. Receptor source: an adult with an advanced solid tumor such as melanoma, head and neck, liver or kidney cancer.

The chain couples TRBV9 to TRBJ2-3, with D unclear. The V and J ends lost 7 bases and 1 base respectively, with 22 bases between them. Germline V gene lookup returns CDR1 SGDLS and CDR2 YYNGEE. The CDR3 length is 17 residues. DNA for the CDR3: TGTGCCAGCGGTAATCCCGAGTCCCACGGAGGCACAGATACGCAGTATTTT. Its protein product is CASGNPESHGGTDTQYF.

V usage is TRBV5-1 and J usage is TRBJ2-5; possibly TRBD1 for D (5 bases). The DNA end favors TRBJ2-7, so the J call may be wrong. Germline loops: CDR1 SGHRS, CDR2 YFSETQ. CDR3 size: 13 residues. Written as DNA, the CDR3 is TGCGCCAGCAGCTCCCTTCCAGGGAACGAGCAGTACTTC. Protein sequence: CASSSLPGNEQYF.

J is TRBJ1-1 and V is TRBV4-1; TRBD1 is a possible D gene (6 bases). Germline assignment: CDR1 MGHRA and CDR2 YSYEKL. Trimming removed 4 bases at V and 0 bases at J, with 15 bases between. The CDR3 has 16 residues. The CDR3: CASSPWTARMNTEAFF. The CDR3 DNA reads TGCGCCAGCAGCCCATGGACAGCGCGAATGAACACTGAAGCTTTCTTT.

V and J are TRBV6-6 and TRBJ2-7, with TRBD1 identical over 7 bases. Germline values: CDR1 MNHNY, CDR2 SVGAGI (reference sequence). The V gene end was trimmed by 2 bases and the J gene end by 5 bases; junction bases not matched to a gene: 6. This CDR3 has 14 amino acids. The CDR3 loop is CASSYNRGVNEQYF. CDR3 bases: TGTGCCAGCAGTTACAACAGGGGAGTAAACGAGCAGTACTTC.

The chain recombines TRBV18 with TRBJ1-3, with a possible D match to TRBD1 (5 bases). V was shortened by 6 bases and J by 0 bases, with 12 bases between the two germline ends. Germline CDR1 is KGHSH and CDR2 is LQKENI. The CDR3 has 15 residues. This CDR3 is CASSPTAPSGNTIYF. The CDR3 bases are TGTGCCAGCTCCCCGACAGCTCCCTCTGGAAACACCATATATTTT.

The gene calls are TRBV28 and TRBJ2-5; the D is unclear. V was pared by 2 bases and J by 5 bases, with 9 bases between. The CDR3 totals 13 residues. Germline CDR1 MDHEN, CDR2 SYDVKM. CDR3 DNA sequence: TGTGCCAGCAGTTTAATGGGGTGGGAGACCCAGTACTTC. It codes for CASSLMGWETQYF.

The chain couples TRBV18 to TRBJ1-2; 8 bases align to TRBD1. The junction had 3 bases not matched to a gene; V was cut back by 3 bases and J by 3 bases. This CDR3 is 14 amino acids long. Germline CDR1 KGHSH, CDR2 LQKENI. CDR3 DNA: TGTGCCAGCTCACCCGAGACAGGGGACTATGGCTACACCTTC. It is translated as CASSPETGDYGYTF.

The rearrangement links TRBV28 to TRBJ1-1; D ambiguous. V was clipped by 2 bases and J by 4 bases, with 11 bases between them. CDR3 length: 14 amino acids. In germline, CDR1 is MDHEN, CDR2 SYDVKM. The CDR3 protein is CASSLPEDGTEAFF. CDR3 bases: TGTGCCAGCAGTTTACCCGAGGACGGCACTGAAGCTTTCTTT.

The chain uses TRBV6-6 and TRBJ2-5; D is ambiguous. CDR3 length equals 13 residues. V was shortened by 6 bases and J by 4 bases, with 12 bases between the two germline ends. Germline-derived CDR1 and CDR2 are MNHNY and SVGAGI (reference sequence). CDR3 protein: CASRDPRGETQYF. The CDR3 DNA is TGTGCCAGCAGGGATCCTAGAGGAGAGACCCAGTACTTC.

This rearrangement joins TRBV7-2 to TRBJ1-1; D is undetermined. The V gene's germline CDR1 is SGHTA and CDR2 FQGNSA. This CDR3 has 11 amino acids. V shed 6 bases and J shed 6 bases, with 8 bases lying between them. DNA for the CDR3: TGTGCCAGCAGTCGTGGAGCTGAAGCTTTCTTT. It encodes CASSRGAEAFF.

V usage is TRBV10-3 and J usage is TRBJ1-2; unclear D gene. CDR1 is ENHRY and CDR2 is SYGVKD in the germline V gene. V was shortened by 3 bases and J by 6 bases, with 14 bases between the two germline ends. This CDR3 spans 14 amino acids. The CDR3 DNA sequence: TGTGCCATCAGTGAACGGACCCCAACGGATGGCTACACCTTC. It specifies CAISERTPTDGYTF.

CDR3 residues: CASRRTGPYNEQFF. The CDR3 region has the DNA TGTGCCAGCAGGAGGACAGGCCCCTACAATGAGCAGTTCTTC. This sequence joins TRBV6-5 and TRBJ2-1; 7 nucleotides match TRBD1. The CDR3 has 14 amino acids. V was pared by 6 bases and J by 2 bases, with 4 bases of the junction left unmatched. Germline V CDR1 and CDR2: MNHEY, SVGAGI.

The CDR3 is CASSPDYHIPGQGYNEQFF. CDR3 nucleotide sequence: TGCGCCAGCAGCCCAGACTATCATATCCCGGGACAGGGTTACAATGAGCAGTTCTTC. The chain employs TRBV4-1 and TRBJ2-1, with TRBD1 identical over 9 bases. J was trimmed by 4 bases and V by 4 bases; bases with no gene match: 17. Germline-derived CDR1 and CDR2 are MGHRA and YSYEKL. The CDR3 has 19 residues.

This chain connects TRBV10-2 to TRBJ2-7, with 8 nucleotides matching TRBD2. Looked up from germline, CDR1 is WSHSY and CDR2 is SAAADI. The CDR3 runs to 16 residues. Germline trimming cut 8 bases from V and 2 bases from J; bases unmatched to any gene: 14. CDR3 bases: TGCGCCAGCGGGGGGTTTGGAGCGGGGGACCCCTACGAGCAGTACTTC. The encoded protein is CASGGFGAGDPYEQYF.

The chain joins TRBV14 to TRBJ2-1, with 15 positions matching TRBD2. The CDR3 consists of 16 residues. With 4 bases clipped from V and 6 bases from J, the junction kept 4 bases outside the gene matches. Germline V gives CDR1 SGHDN, CDR2 FVKESK. The CDR3 here is CASSLWTSGRANEQFF. CDR3 nucleotide sequence: TGTGCCAGCAGCCTTTGGACTAGCGGGAGGGCCAATGAGCAGTTCTTC.

V gene TRBV19 combines with J gene TRBJ2-1, with a weak D call TRBD2 (7 bases). The CDR3 is 17 amino acids. V was pared by 3 bases and J by 5 bases, with 20 bases between. In germline, CDR1 is LNHDA, CDR2 SQIVND (reference sequence). The CDR3 loop reads CASSIPRGLGGDNEQFF. The DNA for the CDR3 is TGTGCCAGTAGTATCCCTAGGGGTTTAGGGGGGGACAATGAGCAGTTCTTC.

The CDR3 nucleotides are TGTGCCACCAGCAGAGATTATCGGGGGAGGGAGCTGTTTTTT. Its protein product is CATSRDYRGRELFF. This chain joins TRBV15 and TRBJ2-2, with a tentative D call TRBD2 (6 bases). Germline lookup yields CDR1 LNHNV and CDR2 YYDKDF (reference sequence). This CDR3 has 14 residues. The V end lost 0 bases, the J end lost 9 bases, and 11 bases lay between the germline ends.

The V and J genes are TRBV7-8 and TRBJ2-2; TRBD2 matches at 12 bases. Germline CDR1 SGHVS, CDR2 FQNEAQ. J gave up 7 bases and V 5 bases, and 8 bases lay outside the gene matches. The CDR3 is made up of 16 amino acids. CDR3 region: CASSHTSGGPHGELFF. In nucleotides, the CDR3 is TGTGCCAGCAGCCATACTAGCGGGGGGCCCCACGGGGAGCTGTTTTTT.

This clone was observed a handful of times. The V call is TRBV7-8, the J call TRBJ1-6, with a weak D call TRBD1 (5 bases). The CDR3 extends over 16 amino acids. Trimming shortened V by 3 bases and J by 6 bases, and 15 bases separated the two germline ends. Germline V gene lookup returns CDR1 SGHVS and CDR2 FQNEAQ. The CDR3 sequence: CASSFRGAVGNSPLHF. DNA of the CDR3: TGTGCCAGCAGCTTTCGAGGGGCTGTTGGTAATTCACCCCTCCACTTT.

This clone was seen just once. This chain joins TRBV4-1 and TRBJ1-1; a possible D gene is TRBD1 (6 bases). The V end lost 6 bases, the J end lost 6 bases, and 26 bases lay between the germline ends. The germline V gene has CDR1 MGHRA and CDR2 YSYEKL. The CDR3 contains 17 residues. CDR3 sequence: CASRPRTVPITHSEAFF. DNA for the CDR3: TGCGCCAGCAGACCGAGGACAGTCCCGATTACCCATTCTGAAGCTTTCTTT.

The V and J genes are TRBV5-1 and TRBJ2-2, with 10 bases lining up with TRBD1. Germline CDR1 and CDR2: SGHRS and YFSETQ. This CDR3 contains 16 residues. Losses at the gene ends were 4 bases for V and 0 bases for J; bases not matched to a gene: 3. CDR3: CASSGGQGTNTGELFF. DNA for the CDR3: TGCGCCAGCAGCGGGGGACAGGGGACGAACACCGGGGAGCTGTTTTTT.

The chain joins TRBV9 to TRBJ1-6; D is unresolved. The germline gives CDR1 SGDLS, CDR2 YYNGEE. The CDR3 loop spans 14 amino acids. Deletions cut 3 bases from V and 10 bases from J, with 14 bases between. Here the CDR3 reads CASSAREGQSPLHF. DNA of the CDR3: TGTGCCAGCAGCGCCCGTGAGGGTCAGTCACCCCTCCACTTT.

The genes are TRBV28 and TRBJ1-1; D not resolved. Trimming left V 1 base short and J 1 base short, with 10 bases between. The CDR3 consists of 15 residues. From germline, CDR1 is MDHEN and CDR2 SYDVKM. This chain's CDR3 is CASSLFGRSNTEAFF. The CDR3, as DNA: TGTGCCAGCAGTTTATTTGGGCGGTCGAACACTGAAGCTTTCTTT. Combining the CDR3 with reference TRBV28 and TRBJ1-1 gives the whole variable domain DVKVTQSSRYLVKRTGEKVFLECVQDMDHENMFWYRQDPGLGLRLIYFSYDVKMKEKGDIPEGYSVSREKKERFSLILESASTNQTSMYLCASSLFGRSNTEAFFGQGTRLTVV.

The chain carries TRBV5-1 and TRBJ2-1; 7 bases fit TRBD1. The CDR3 runs to 13 residues. J gave up 7 bases and V 4 bases, and 5 bases lay outside the gene matches. CDR1 and CDR2 (germline): SGHRS, YFSETQ. In nucleotides, the CDR3 is TGCGCCAGCAGCGGATACAGGGGAAATGAGCAGTTCTTC. It is translated as CASSGYRGNEQFF.

This clone was seen a handful of times. The chain carries TRBV13 and TRBJ2-3, with 8 bases identical to TRBD1. This CDR3 spans 17 amino acids. The V and J ends lost 1 base and 0 bases, in that order; junction bases with no gene match: 6. Looked up from germline, CDR1 is PRHDT and CDR2 is FYEKMQ (reference sequence). The CDR3 loop is CASSLDGDRGSTDTQYF. The CDR3 bases are TGTGCCAGCAGCTTAGACGGCGACAGGGGCAGCACAGATACGCAGTATTTT.

This clone has just a few counts. This chain joins TRBV4-1 and TRBJ1-6; 9 bases match TRBD1. Germline trimming cut 4 bases from V and 10 bases from J; bases unmatched to any gene: 8. CDR1 MGHRA and CDR2 YSYEKL come from the germline V gene. The CDR3 sequence is 15 residues long. The CDR3 DNA is TGCGCCAGCAGCCCCCGGGACAGGGCGGGATCACCCCTCCACTTT. Its translation: CASSPRDRAGSPLHF.